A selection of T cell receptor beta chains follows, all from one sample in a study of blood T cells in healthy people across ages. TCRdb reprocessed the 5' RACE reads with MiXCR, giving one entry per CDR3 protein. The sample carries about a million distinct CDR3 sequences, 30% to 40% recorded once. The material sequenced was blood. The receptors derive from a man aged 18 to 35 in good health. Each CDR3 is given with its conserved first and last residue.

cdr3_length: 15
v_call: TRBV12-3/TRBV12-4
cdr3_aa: CASSHHPRANSPLHF

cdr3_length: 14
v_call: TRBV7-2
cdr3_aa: CASSLAGEGDERFF

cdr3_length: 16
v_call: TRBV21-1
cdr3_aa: CASSKVTGDGNTEAFF

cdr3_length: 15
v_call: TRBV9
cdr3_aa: CASSPGTGSSEKLFF

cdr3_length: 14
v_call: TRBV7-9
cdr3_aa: CASSPNLSDYGYTF

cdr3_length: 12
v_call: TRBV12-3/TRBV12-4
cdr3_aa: CASLDRENIQYF

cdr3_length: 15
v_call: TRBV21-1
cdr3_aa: CASSNWTGGDYGYTF

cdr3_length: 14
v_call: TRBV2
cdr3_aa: CASSENRGYYEQYF

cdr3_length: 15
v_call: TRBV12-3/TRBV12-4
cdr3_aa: CASSALGVAGNTIYF

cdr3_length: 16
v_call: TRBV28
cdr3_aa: CASSPPPTGVTDTQYF

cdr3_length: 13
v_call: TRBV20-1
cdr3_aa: CSAKPPHTDTQYF

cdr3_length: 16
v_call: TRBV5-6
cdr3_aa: CASSFAGTGNTGELFF

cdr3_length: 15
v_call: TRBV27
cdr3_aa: CASTRGTGTYNEQFF

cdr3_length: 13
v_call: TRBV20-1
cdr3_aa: CSAREGGSYEQYF

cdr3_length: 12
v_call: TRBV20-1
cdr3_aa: CSAKGGSYEQYF

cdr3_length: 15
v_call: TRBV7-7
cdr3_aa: CASSQRLAGNNEQFF

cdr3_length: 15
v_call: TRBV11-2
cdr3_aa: CASSLGITGNYGYTF

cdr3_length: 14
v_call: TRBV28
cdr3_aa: CASSLYSGSDTQYF

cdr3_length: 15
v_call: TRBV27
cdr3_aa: CASRTDREKDYGYTF

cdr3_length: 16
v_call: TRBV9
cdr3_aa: CASSVDEVMFGSPLHF

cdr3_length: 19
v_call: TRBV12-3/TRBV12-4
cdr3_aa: CASSLGRFIGGRAGVEQYF

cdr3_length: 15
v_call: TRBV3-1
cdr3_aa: CASSQEITGGNTIYF

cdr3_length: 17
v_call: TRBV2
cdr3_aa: CASEANEQAGETNEQFF

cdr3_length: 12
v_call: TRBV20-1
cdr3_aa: CSAGTDLYGYIF

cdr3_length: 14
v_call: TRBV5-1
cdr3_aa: CASSLVGLATEAFF

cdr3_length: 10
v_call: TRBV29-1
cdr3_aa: CSVAGIEAFF

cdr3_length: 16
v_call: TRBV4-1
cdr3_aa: CASSQVRTNYLNEQFF

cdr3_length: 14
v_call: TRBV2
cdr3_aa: CASREAILNQPQHF